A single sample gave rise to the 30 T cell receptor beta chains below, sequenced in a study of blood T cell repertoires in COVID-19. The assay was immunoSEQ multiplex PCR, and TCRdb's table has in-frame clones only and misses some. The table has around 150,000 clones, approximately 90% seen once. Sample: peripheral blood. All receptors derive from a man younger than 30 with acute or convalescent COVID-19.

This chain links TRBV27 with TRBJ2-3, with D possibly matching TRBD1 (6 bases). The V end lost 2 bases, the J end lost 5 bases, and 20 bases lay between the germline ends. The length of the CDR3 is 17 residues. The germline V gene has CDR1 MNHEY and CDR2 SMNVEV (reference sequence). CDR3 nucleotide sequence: TGTGCCAGCAGTTTAAGCGGACAGACTTTTGAGGTAGATACGCAGTATTTT. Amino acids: CASSLSGQTFEVDTQYF.

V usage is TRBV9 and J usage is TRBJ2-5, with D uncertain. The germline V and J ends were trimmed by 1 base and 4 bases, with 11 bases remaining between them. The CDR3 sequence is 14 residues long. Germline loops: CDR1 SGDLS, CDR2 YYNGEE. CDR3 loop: CASSVQPRGETQYF. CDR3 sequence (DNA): TGTGCCAGCAGCGTACAACCCAGAGGAGAGACCCAGTACTTC.

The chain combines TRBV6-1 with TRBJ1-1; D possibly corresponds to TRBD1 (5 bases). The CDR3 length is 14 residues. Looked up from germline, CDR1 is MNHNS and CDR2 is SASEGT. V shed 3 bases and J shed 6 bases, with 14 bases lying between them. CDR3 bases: TGTGCCAGCAGTGACAAGACAGACTTCGCTGAAGCTTTCTTT. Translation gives CASSDKTDFAEAFF.

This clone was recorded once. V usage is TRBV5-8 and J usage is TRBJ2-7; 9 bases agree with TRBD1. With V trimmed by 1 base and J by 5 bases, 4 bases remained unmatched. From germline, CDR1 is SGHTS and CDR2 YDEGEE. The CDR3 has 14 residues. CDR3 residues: CASSLPGQGHEQYF. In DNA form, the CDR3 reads TGTGCCAGCAGCTTGCCGGGACAGGGCCACGAGCAGTACTTC.

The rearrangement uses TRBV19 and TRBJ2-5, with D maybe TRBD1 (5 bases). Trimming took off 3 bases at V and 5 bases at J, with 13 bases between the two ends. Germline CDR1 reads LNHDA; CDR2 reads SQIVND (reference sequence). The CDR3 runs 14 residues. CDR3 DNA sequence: TGTGCCAGTAGTATGTCCAGGGCTTGGGAGACCCAGTACTTC. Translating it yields CASSMSRAWETQYF.

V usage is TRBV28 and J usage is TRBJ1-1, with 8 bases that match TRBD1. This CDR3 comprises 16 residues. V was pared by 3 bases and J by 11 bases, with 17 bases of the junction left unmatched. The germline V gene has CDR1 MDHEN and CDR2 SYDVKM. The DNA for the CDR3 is TGTGCCAGCAGTTTTTCCGGACAGGGTCTATCACAGGGGGCTTTCTTT. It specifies CASSFSGQGLSQGAFF.

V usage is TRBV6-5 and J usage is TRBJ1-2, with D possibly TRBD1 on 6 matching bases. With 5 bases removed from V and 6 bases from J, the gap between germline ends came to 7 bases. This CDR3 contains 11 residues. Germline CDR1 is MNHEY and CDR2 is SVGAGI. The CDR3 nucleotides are TGTGCCAGCAGTCCAGGGGATGGCTACACCTTC. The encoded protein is CASSPGDGYTF.

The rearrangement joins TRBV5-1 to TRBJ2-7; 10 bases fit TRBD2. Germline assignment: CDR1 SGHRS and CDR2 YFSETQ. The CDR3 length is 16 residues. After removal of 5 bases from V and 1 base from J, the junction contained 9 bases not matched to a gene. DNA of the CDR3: TGCGCCAGCAGTCAGATTGGACTAGCGGAATCCTACGAGCAGTACTTC. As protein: CASSQIGLAESYEQYF.

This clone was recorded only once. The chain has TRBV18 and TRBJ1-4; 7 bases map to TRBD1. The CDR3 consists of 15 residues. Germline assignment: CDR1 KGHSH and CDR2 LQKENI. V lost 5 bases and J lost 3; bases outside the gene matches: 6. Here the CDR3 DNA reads TGTGCCAGCTCAGAGCGACAGGGCTCTAATGAAAAACTGTTTTTT. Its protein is CASSERQGSNEKLFF.

The CDR3 sequence is CASSRTDILGTDTQYF. The DNA of the CDR3 is TGTGCCAGCAGCAGGACTGATATTCTCGGCACAGATACGCAGTATTTT. The chain carries TRBV6-6 and TRBJ2-3, with D tentatively TRBD2 (5 bases). CDR3 size: 16 residues. Deletions cut 6 bases from V and 1 base from J, with 17 bases between. CDR1 MNHNY and CDR2 SVGAGI come from the germline V gene (reference sequence).

This CDR3 is CASSVEMGENTEAFF. CDR3 in DNA: TGTGCCAGCAGCGTAGAAATGGGAGAGAACACTGAAGCTTTCTTT. This chain connects TRBV9 to TRBJ1-1; the D is unclear. V gave up 0 bases and J gave up 1 base, with 10 bases separating them. This CDR3 is built from 15 residues. CDR1 is SGDLS, CDR2 YYNGEE, per germline.

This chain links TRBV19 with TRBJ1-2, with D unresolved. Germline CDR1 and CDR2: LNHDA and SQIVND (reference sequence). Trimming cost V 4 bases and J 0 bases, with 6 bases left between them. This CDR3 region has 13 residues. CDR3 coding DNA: TGTGCCAGTAGTAGCGGAGCTAACTATGGCTACACCTTC. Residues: CASSSGANYGYTF. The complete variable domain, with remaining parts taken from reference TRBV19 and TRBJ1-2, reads DGGITQSPKYLFRKEGQNVTLSCEQNLNHDAMYWYRQDPGQGLRLIYYSQIVNDFQKGDIAEGYSVSREKKESFPLTVTSAQKNPTAFYLCASSSGANYGYTFGSGTRLTVV.

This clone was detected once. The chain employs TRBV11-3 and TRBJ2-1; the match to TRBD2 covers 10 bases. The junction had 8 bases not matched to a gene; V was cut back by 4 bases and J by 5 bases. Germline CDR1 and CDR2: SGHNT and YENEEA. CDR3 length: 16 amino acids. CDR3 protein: CASSSRLAGKNNEQFF. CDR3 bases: TGTGCCAGCAGCTCCAGACTAGCGGGCAAAAACAATGAGCAGTTCTTC.

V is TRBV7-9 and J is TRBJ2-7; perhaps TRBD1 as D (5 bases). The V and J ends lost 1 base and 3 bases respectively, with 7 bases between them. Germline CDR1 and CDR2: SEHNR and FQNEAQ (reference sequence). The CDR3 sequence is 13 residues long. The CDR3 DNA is TGTGCCAGCAGCTTAGGCAGGGACTACGAGCAGTACTTC. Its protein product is CASSLGRDYEQYF.

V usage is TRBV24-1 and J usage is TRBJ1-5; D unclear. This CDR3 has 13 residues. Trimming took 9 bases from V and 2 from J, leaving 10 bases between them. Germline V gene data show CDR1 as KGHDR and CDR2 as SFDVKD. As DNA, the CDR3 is TGTGCCACCCAAGGTACAGGCAATCAGCCCCAGCATTTT. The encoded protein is CATQGTGNQPQHF.

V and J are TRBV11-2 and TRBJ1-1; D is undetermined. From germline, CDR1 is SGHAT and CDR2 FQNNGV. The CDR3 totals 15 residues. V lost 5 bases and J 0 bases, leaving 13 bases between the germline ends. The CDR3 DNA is TGTGCCAGCAGCCCCCAAGTGGCCATGAACACTGAAGCTTTCTTT. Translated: CASSPQVAMNTEAFF.

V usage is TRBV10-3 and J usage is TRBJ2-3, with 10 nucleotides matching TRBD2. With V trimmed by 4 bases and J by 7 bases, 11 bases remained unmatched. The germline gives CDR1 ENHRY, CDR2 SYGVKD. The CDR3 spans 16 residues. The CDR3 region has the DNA TGTGCCATCAGTGGTATCGAGCGGGGGGGCGGAAATACGCAGTATTTT. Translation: CAISGIERGGGNTQYF.

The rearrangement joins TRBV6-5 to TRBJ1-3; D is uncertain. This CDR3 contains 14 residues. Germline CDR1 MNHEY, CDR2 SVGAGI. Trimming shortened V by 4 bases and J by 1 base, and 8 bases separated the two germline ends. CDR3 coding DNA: TGTGCCAGCAGTTCCCTCGTTTCTGGAAACACCATATATTTT. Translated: CASSSLVSGNTIYF.

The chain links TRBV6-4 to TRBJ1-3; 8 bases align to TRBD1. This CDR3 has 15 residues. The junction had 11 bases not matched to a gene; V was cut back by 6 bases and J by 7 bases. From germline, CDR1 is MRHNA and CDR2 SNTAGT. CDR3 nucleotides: TGTGCCAGCAGCCGCACAGGGGGAATGAAGAACACCATATATTTT. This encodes CASSRTGGMKNTIYF.

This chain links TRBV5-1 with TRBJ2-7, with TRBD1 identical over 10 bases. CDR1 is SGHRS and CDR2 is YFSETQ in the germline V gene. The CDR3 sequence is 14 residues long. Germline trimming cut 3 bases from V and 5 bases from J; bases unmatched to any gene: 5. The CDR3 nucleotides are TGCGCCAGCAGCTGGATGGGACAGGGGAACGAGCAGTACTTC. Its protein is CASSWMGQGNEQYF.

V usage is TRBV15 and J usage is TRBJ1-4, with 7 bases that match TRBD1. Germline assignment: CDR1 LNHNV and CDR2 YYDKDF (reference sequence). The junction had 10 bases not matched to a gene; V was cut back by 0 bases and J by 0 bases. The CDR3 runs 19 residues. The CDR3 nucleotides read TGTGCCACCAGCAGAGAAAGGGGACAGAACGTTGCAACTAATGAAAAACTGTTTTTT. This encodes CATSRERGQNVATNEKLFF.

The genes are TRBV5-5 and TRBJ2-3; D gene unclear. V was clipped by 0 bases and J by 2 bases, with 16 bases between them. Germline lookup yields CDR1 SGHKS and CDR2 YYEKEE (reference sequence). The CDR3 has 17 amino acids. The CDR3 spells CASSLAYLAEITDTQYF. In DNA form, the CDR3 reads TGTGCCAGCAGCTTGGCCTATTTAGCAGAGATCACAGATACGCAGTATTTT. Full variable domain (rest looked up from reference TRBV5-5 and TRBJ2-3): DAGVTQSPTHLIKTRGQQVTLRCSPISGHKSVSWYQQVLGQGPQFIFQYYEKEERGRGNFPDRFSARQFPNYSSELNVNALLLGDSALYLCASSLAYLAEITDTQYFGPGTRLTVL.

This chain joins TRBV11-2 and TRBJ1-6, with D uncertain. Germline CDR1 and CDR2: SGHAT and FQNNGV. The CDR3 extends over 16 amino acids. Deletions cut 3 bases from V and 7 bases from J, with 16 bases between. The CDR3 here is CASSLVFGSENSPLHF. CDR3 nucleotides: TGTGCCAGCAGCTTGGTTTTCGGGAGCGAGAATTCACCCCTCCACTTT.

In nucleotides, the CDR3 is TGTGCCAGCAGCTTGCAAGGGGAGGGTGGCTACACCTTC. Its protein product is CASSLQGEGGYTF. The chain employs TRBV5-5 and TRBJ1-2; possible D gene TRBD1, 5 bases. CDR1 SGHKS and CDR2 YYEKEE come from the germline V gene (reference sequence). The CDR3 is made up of 13 amino acids. V lost 1 base and J 7 bases, leaving 11 bases between the germline ends.

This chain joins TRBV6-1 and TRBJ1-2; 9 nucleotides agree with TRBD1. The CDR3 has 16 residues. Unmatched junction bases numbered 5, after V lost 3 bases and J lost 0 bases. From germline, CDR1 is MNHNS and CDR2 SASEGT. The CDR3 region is CASSEDRGRTNYGYTF. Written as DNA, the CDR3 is TGTGCCAGCAGTGAGGACAGGGGCCGAACTAACTATGGCTACACCTTC.

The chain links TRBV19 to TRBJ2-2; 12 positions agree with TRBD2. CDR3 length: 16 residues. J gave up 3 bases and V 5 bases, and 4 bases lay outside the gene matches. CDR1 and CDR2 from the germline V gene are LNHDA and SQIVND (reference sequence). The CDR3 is CASSLAGGLYTGELFF. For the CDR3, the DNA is TGTGCCAGTAGTCTAGCGGGGGGGTTGTACACCGGGGAGCTGTTTTTT.

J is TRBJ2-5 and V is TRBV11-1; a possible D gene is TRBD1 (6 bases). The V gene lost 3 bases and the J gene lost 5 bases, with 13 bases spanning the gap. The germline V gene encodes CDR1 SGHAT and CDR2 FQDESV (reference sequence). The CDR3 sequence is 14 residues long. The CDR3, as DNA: TGTGCCAGCAGCTTCTCTAGGGGGTTGGAGACCCAGTACTTC. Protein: CASSFSRGLETQYF.

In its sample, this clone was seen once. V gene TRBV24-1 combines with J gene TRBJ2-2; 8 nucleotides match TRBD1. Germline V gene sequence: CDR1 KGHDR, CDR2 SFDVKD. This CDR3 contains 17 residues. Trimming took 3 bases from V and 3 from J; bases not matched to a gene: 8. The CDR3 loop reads CATSDRPGGADTGELFF. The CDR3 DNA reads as TGTGCCACCAGTGATCGGCCAGGGGGCGCGGACACCGGGGAGCTGTTTTTT.

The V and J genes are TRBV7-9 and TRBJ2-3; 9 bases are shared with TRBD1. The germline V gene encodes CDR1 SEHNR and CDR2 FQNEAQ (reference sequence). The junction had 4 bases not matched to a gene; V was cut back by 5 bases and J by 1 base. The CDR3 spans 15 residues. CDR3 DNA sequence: TGTGCCAGCAGCAAGCGGGACAGGGGCACAGATACGCAGTATTTT. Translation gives CASSKRDRGTDTQYF.

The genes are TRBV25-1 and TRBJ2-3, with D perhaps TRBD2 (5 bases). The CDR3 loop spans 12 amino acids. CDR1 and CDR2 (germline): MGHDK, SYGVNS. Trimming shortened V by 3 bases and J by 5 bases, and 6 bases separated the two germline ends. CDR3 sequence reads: CASSEEVDTQYF. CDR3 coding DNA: TGTGCCAGCAGTGAGGAGGTAGATACGCAGTATTTT.